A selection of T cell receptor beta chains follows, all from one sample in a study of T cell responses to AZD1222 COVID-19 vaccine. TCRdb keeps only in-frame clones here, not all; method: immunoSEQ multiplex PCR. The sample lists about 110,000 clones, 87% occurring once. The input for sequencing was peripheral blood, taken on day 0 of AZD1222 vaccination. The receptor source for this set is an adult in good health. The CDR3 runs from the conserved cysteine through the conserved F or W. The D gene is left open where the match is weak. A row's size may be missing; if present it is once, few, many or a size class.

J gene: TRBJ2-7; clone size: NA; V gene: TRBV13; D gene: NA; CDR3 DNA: TGTGCCAGCAGCTTTGAGCGACTCTCCTACGAGCAGTACTTC; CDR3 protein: CASSFERLSYEQYF
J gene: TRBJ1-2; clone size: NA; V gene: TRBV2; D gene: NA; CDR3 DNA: TGTGCCAGCAGCCTAGCCAGGGCGGACTATGGCTACACCTTC; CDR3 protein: CASSLARADYGYTF
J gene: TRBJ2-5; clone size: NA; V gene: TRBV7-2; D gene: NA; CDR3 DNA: TGTGCCAGCAGCTCCATAGAGGTGTTTGGGGTCCAGTACTTC; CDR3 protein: CASSSIEVFGVQYF
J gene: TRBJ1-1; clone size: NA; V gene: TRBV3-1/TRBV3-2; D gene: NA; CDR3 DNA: TGTGCCAGCAGCCAAGACGTCAGGAACACTGAAGCTTTCTTT; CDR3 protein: CASSQDVRNTEAFF
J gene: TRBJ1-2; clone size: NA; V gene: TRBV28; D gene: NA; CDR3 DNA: TGTGCCAGCGGGAGGGTGATGGGCTATGGCTACACCTTC; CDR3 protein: CASGRVMGYGYTF
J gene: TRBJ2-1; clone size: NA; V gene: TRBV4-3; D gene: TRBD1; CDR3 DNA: TGCGCCAGCAGCCAAGAAGGCAGGGGGCTTGGGGGTGAGCAGTTCTTC; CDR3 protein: CASSQEGRGLGGEQFF
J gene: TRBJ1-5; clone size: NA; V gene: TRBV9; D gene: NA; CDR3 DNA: TGTGCCAGCAGCGCGGACAGTAGCAATCAGCCCCAGCATTTT; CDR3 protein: CASSADSSNQPQHF
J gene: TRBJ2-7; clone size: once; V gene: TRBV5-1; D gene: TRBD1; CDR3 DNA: TGCGCCAGCAGGAGTAGACAGGGGAGCGACGAGCAGTACTTC; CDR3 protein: CASRSRQGSDEQYF
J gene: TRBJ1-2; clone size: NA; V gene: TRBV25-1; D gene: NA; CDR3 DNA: TGTGCCAGCACTCATGGGGGTGGCTACACCTTC; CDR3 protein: CASTHGGGYTF
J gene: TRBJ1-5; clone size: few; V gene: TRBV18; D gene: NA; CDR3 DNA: TGTGCCAGCTCATCGGACGGTAGCAATCAGCCCCAGCATTTT; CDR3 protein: CASSSDGSNQPQHF
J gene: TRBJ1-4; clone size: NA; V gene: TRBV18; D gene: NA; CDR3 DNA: TGTGCCAGCTCAGGACGGCTGGAGGAAAAACTGTTTTTT; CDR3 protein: CASSGRLEEKLFF
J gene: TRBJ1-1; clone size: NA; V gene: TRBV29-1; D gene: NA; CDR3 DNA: TGCAGCACATGCAGGGGACGGAACACTGAAGCTTTCTTT; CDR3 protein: CSTCRGRNTEAFF
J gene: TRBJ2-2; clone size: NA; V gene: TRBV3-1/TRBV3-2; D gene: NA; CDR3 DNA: TGTGCCAGCAGCCAAGTAGGGGTTGGGTCCGGGGAGCTGTTTTTT; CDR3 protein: CASSQVGVGSGELFF
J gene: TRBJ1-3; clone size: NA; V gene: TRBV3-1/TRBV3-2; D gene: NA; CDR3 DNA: TGTGCCAGCAGCCCCAGGGGATCTGGAAACACCATATATTTT; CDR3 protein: CASSPRGSGNTIYF
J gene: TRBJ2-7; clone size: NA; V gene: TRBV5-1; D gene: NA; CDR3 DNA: TGCGCCAGCAGACCCAGCGGGCAGAGCTCCTACGAGCAGTACTTC; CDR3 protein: CASRPSGQSSYEQYF
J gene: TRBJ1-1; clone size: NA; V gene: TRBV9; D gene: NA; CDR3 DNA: TGTGCCAGCAGCGCAGTCAGGGGATACACTGAAGCTTTCTTT; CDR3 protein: CASSAVRGYTEAFF
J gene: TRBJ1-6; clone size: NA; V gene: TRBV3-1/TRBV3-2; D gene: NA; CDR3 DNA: TGTGCCAGCAGCCCAGTAGAATGCGTAGCAGGGGCCCACCTCTATAATTCACCCCTCCACTTT; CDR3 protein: CASSPVECVAGAHLYNSPLHF
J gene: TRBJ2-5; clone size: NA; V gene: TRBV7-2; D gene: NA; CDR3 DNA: TGTGCCAGCAGCTTCGCGGGTCAGGGAGAGACCCAGTACTTC; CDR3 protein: CASSFAGQGETQYF
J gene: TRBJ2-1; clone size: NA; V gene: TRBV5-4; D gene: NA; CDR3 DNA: TGTGCCAGCAGCTTAGAGAATGAGCAGTTCTTC; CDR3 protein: CASSLENEQFF
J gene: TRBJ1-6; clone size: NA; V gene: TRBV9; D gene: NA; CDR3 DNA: TGTGCCAGCAGCCGACTTGACAGCCAGGGATCACCCCTCCACTTT; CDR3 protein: CASSRLDSQGSPLHF
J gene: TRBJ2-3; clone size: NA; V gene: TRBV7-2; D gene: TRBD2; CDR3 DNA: TGTGCCAGCAGCTTCCGTTCTAGCGGGATCACAGATACGCAGTATTTT; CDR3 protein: CASSFRSSGITDTQYF
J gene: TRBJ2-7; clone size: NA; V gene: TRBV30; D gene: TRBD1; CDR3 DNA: TGTGCCTGGAGTGTAAGGAGACAGGGCCACGAGCAGTACTTC; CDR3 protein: CAWSVRRQGHEQYF
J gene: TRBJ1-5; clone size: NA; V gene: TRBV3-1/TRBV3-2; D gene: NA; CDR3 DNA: TGTGCCAGCAGCGTAAGTAGAGCGGGAAATCAGCCCCAGCATTTT; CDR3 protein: CASSVSRAGNQPQHF
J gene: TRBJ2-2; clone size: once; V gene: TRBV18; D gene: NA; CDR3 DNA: TGTGCCAGCTCACCAAGCAGCCTTATCACCGGGGAGCTGTTTTTT; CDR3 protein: CASSPSSLITGELFF
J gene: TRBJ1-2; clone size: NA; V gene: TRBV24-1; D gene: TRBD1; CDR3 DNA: TGTGCCACCGGATCACAGGGGTTACGTGGCTACACCTTC; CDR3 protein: CATGSQGLRGYTF
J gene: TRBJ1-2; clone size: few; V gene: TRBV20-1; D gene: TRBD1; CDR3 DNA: TGCAGTGCTAGTTCCGGGACAGGGGCCGGCAAAGCCTTC; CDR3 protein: CSASSGTGAGKAF
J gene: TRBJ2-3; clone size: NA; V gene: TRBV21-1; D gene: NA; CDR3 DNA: TGTGCCAGCAGCAATACTAGCGGTTACACAGATACGCAGTATTTT; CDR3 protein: CASSNTSGYTDTQYF
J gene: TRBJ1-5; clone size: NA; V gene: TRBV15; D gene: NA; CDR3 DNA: TGTGCCACCAGCAGAGATCTGGGGGCCAATCAGCCCCAGCATTTT; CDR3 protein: CATSRDLGANQPQHF
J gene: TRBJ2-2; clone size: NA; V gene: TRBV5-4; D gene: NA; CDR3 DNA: TGTGCCAGCAGCTTGGCAGGGAGGCGTGACACCGGGGAGCTGTTTTTT; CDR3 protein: CASSLAGRRDTGELFF
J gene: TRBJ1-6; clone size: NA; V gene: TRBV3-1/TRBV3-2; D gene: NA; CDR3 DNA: TGTGCCAGCAGCCAAGACGCTAACGTTTCACCCCTCCACTTT; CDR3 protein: CASSQDANVSPLHF
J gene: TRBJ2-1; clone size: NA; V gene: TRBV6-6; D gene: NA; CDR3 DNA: TGTGCCAGCAGCCCTACTAGCCACAATGAGCAGTTCTTC; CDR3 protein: CASSPTSHNEQFF
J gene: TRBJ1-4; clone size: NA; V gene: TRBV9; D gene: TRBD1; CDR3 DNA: TGTGCCAGCAGCGTAGCAGGGGGGAATGAAAAACTGTTTTTT; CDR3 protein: CASSVAGGNEKLFF
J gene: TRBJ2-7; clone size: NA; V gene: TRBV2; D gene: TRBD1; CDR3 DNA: TGTGCCAGCAGTGTAAGTCGAGGACAGGGCTACGAGCAGTACTTC; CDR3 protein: CASSVSRGQGYEQYF
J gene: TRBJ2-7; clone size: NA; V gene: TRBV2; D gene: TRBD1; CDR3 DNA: TGTGCCAGCACCCTGACAGGGGAATTCAACGAGCAGTACTTC; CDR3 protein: CASTLTGEFNEQYF
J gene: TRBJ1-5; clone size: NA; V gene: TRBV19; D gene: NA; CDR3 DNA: TGTGCCAGTACCCGAGGCGGGGGTCAGCCCCAGCATTTT; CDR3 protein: CASTRGGGQPQHF
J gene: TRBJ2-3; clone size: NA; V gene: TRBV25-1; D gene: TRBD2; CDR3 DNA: TGTGCCAGCAGTGACTACGGACTAGCGGGAGGGTTAGCAGATACGCAGTATTTT; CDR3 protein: CASSDYGLAGGLADTQYF
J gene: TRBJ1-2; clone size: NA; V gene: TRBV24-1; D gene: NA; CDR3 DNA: TGTGCCACCAGTGATTTGGTGAAACAGGCCCTCTATGGCTACACCTTC; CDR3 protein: CATSDLVKQALYGYTF
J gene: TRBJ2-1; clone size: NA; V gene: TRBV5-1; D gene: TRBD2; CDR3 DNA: TGCGCCAGCAGCCCAGGGACTAGCGGGAGGCCGGCCAATGAGCAGTTCTTC; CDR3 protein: CASSPGTSGRPANEQFF
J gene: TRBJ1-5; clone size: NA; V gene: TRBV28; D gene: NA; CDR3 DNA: TGTGCCAGCAGTACAACGGGTTATAGCAATCAGCCCCAGCATTTT; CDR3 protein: CASSTTGYSNQPQHF
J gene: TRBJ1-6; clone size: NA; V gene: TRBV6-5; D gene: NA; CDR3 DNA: TGTGCCAGCAGGGTTCAAAATAATTCACCCCTCCACTTT; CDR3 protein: CASRVQNNSPLHF